This T cell receptor beta chain was obtained from a study of control samples from healthy donors and cancer patients. The CDR3 is 17 residues long. In germline, CDR1 is SGHRS, CDR2 YFSETQ. The J segment lost 8 bases and the V segment lost 3 bases, leaving 17 bases of the junction unmatched. Assay: immunoSEQ multiplex PCR; the TCRdb copy retains only in-frame clones and omits some. The sample yields 75,000 to 95,000 clones, about 81% seen once. The V call is TRBV5-1, the J call TRBJ2-1; 7 bases align to TRBD2. The TCR comes from a man in his 70s with lung cancer. Sequenced sample: PBMCs. In DNA, the CDR3 is TGCGCCAGCAGCTCCCACCCTAGCGGAGGTTTACACGATGAGCAGTTCTTC. Its protein is CASSSHPSGGLHDEQFF.